This TCR beta chain was observed in a study of control samples from healthy donors and cancer patients. Some clones are missing from TCRdb's copy, which holds only in-frame ones; the method was immunoSEQ multiplex PCR. The data contain some 100,000 clones, 80% to 95% of them singletons. CDR1 is GTSNPN, CDR2 SVGIG, per germline (reference sequence). V gave up 4 bases and J gave up 1 base, with 10 bases separating them. This CDR3 spans 13 amino acids. Sequenced input: blood. This chain links TRBV30 with TRBJ1-1; D unclear. The clonotype comes from a human donor in good health. The donor label of this sample is uncertain. CDR3 sequence reads: CAWTPRGNTEAFF. CDR3 coding DNA: TGTGCCTGGACTCCCCGTGGGAACACTGAAGCTTTCTTT.